These T cell receptor beta chains were read from a single sample in a study of blood T cell repertoires in COVID-19. The assay was immunoSEQ multiplex PCR, and TCRdb's table has in-frame clones only and misses some. The repertoire has about 230,000 clones, approximately 83% of them found once; the top ten carry more than 25%. Input material: peripheral blood. The source is a man aged 35 to 55 with acute or convalescent COVID-19. Each CDR3 is given with its conserved first and last residue. The order of the fields is clone size, D gene, V gene, J gene, CDR3 DNA, CDR3 protein. The D gene is left open where the match is weak. Clone size is given for some rows only: seen once, a few or many times, or a class if the clone is expanded.

size: .; D: .; V: TRBV7-3; J: TRBJ1-1; DNA: TGTGCCAGCAGCCCTGGAGGGATTGCTGAAGCTTTCTTT; CDR3: CASSPGGIAEAFF
size: once; D: .; V: TRBV4-2; J: TRBJ2-5; DNA: TGTGCCAGCAGCCCACAGCTGATCCAAGAGACCCAGTACTTC; CDR3: CASSPQLIQETQYF
size: .; D: .; V: TRBV5-1; J: TRBJ2-2; DNA: TGCGCCAGCAGCTTGGGGCAGGGGAACACCGGGGAGCTGTTTTTT; CDR3: CASSLGQGNTGELFF
size: once; D: .; V: TRBV18; J: TRBJ2-3; DNA: TGTGCCAGCTCACCACGGGAGGCCATAGATACGCAGTATTTT; CDR3: CASSPREAIDTQYF
size: .; D: .; V: TRBV5-1; J: TRBJ2-7; DNA: TGCGCCAGCAGCCTGGGATCAGGCGAGCAGTACTTC; CDR3: CASSLGSGEQYF
size: .; D: .; V: TRBV25-1; J: TRBJ1-1; DNA: TGTGCCAGCAGTCAAACGACTACTTTCTTT; CDR3: CASSQTTTFF
size: .; D: TRBD1; V: TRBV12-5; J: TRBJ1-5; DNA: TGTGCTAGTGGCGTGGGACAGAACAATCAGCCCCAGCATTTT; CDR3: CASGVGQNNQPQHF
size: .; D: TRBD1; V: TRBV11-3; J: TRBJ2-1; DNA: TGTGCCAGCAGTCCAGGACAGGGGGCCGATGAGCAGTTCTTC; CDR3: CASSPGQGADEQFF
size: .; D: .; V: TRBV6-2/TRBV6-3; J: TRBJ1-1; DNA: TGTGCCAGCAGTTTTCAGAACACTGAAGCTTTCTTT; CDR3: CASSFQNTEAFF
size: .; D: .; V: TRBV13; J: TRBJ2-1; DNA: TGTGCCAGCATGGGCGCCCCATACAATGAGCAGTTCTTC; CDR3: CASMGAPYNEQFF
size: .; D: .; V: TRBV29-1; J: TRBJ1-2; DNA: TGCAGCGTTGAACAGGGAAGCTATGGCTACACCTTC; CDR3: CSVEQGSYGYTF
size: .; D: .; V: TRBV6-5; J: TRBJ1-2; DNA: TGTGCCAGCAGTCTACAGGGTAACTATGGCTACACCTTC; CDR3: CASSLQGNYGYTF
size: .; D: .; V: TRBV20-1; J: TRBJ1-1; DNA: TGCAGTCCCACTCGGACAATAGAAGCTTTCTTT; CDR3: CSPTRTIEAFF
size: .; D: TRBD1; V: TRBV6-6; J: TRBJ1-5; DNA: TGTGCCAGCAGTTACCCGGGACAGTACAATCAGCCCCAGCATTTT; CDR3: CASSYPGQYNQPQHF
size: .; D: .; V: TRBV30; J: TRBJ1-2; DNA: TGTGCCTGGAGTCGCGGCCAGGGATTTGGCTACACCTTC; CDR3: CAWSRGQGFGYTF